Listed here are 22 T cell receptor beta chains from one sample, sequenced in a study of T cells in Graves' hyperthyroidism and ophthalmopathy. Using RNA transcripts as the source, TCR beta CDR3 regions were amplified. An initial round of RT-PCR targeting the TCR CDR3 relied on the HTBI primer set. TCRdb reanalysed the multiplex PCR reads using MiXCR and keeps one entry per CDR3 protein. The sample has roughly 580,000 distinct CDR3 sequences, approximately 15% seen once. The specimen was blood. These receptor sequences come from a woman in her twenties or thirties with Graves' hyperthyroidism that later progressed to Graves' ophthalmopathy.

This clonotype was seen repeatedly, ten times or more. V is TRBV20-1 and J is TRBJ1-4, with TRBD1 identical over 11 bases. V shed 6 bases and J 7 bases; nucleotides not matched to a gene: 10. The CDR3 totals 15 residues. Germline V gene data show CDR1 as DFQATT and CDR2 as SNEGSKA (reference sequence). The CDR3 region has the DNA TGCAGTGCCGGACAGGGGGCTAATAGTGGTGAAAAACTGTTTTTT. It translates to CSAGQGANSGEKLFF.

There are many counts of this clonotype. The chain is built from TRBV20-1 and TRBJ1-1; D is perhaps TRBD1 (5 bases). The V end was cut by 0 bases, the J end by 0 bases, with 11 bases between. The germline V gene encodes CDR1 DFQATT and CDR2 SNEGSKA (reference sequence). The CDR3 contains 15 residues. The CDR3 region has the DNA TGCAGTGCTAGAGAAGGGGCGGCTTTGAACACTGAAGCTTTCTTT. This encodes CSAREGAALNTEAFF.

Many counts were recorded for this clonotype. This chain links TRBV27 with TRBJ1-2, with TRBD1 identical over 7 bases. Trimming removed 6 bases from V and 4 bases from J; junction bases left unmatched: 11. The germline gives CDR1 MNHEY, CDR2 SMNVEV (reference sequence). The CDR3 totals 15 residues. The DNA of the CDR3 is TGTGCCAGCAGGACAGGGTCGTCCTTCGTCTATGGCTACACCTTC. Translated, it gives CASRTGSSFVYGYTF.

This chain joins TRBV30 and TRBJ1-6; D gene uncertain. With 3 bases removed from V and 8 bases from J, the gap between germline ends came to 11 bases. There are 13 residues in the CDR3. Germline CDR1 and CDR2: GTSNPN and SVGIG (reference sequence). The CDR3 protein is CAWRVGLDSPLHF. Here the CDR3 DNA reads TGTGCCTGGAGAGTCGGACTTGATTCACCCCTCCACTTT.

The rearrangement uses TRBV7-6 and TRBJ2-1; D is undetermined. The V end lost 3 bases, the J end lost 2 bases, and 14 bases lay between the germline ends. CDR1 and CDR2 from the germline V gene are SGHVS and FNYEAQ. There are 16 residues in the CDR3. CDR3 sequence reads: CASSLKAYATYNEQFF. The CDR3 bases are TGTGCCAGCAGCTTGAAGGCGTACGCAACCTACAATGAGCAGTTCTTC.

This rearrangement joins TRBV2 to TRBJ1-2; TRBD1 matches 8 bases. Germline V CDR1 and CDR2: SNHLY, FYNNEI. This CDR3 has 14 residues. V lost 6 bases to trimming and J lost 4 bases; unmatched junction nucleotides: 7. The CDR3 is CASRRQGTGYGYTF. The CDR3 nucleotides read TGTGCCAGCAGACGACAGGGGACTGGCTATGGCTACACCTTC.

In its sample, this clonotype was seen many times. V and J are TRBV18 and TRBJ2-1; D uncertain. Germline assignment: CDR1 KGHSH and CDR2 LQKENI. CDR3 size: 12 residues. V lost 6 bases and J lost 7, with 10 bases in between. CDR3 sequence (DNA): TGTGCCAGCTCCCCTCAATTGAATGAGCAGTTCTTC. It codes for CASSPQLNEQFF.

The J gene is TRBJ2-2, the V gene TRBV7-9; no reliable D call. Trimming removed 6 bases at V and 7 bases at J, with 21 bases between. CDR1 is SEHNR and CDR2 is FQNEAQ in the germline V gene (reference sequence). This CDR3 region has 16 residues. The CDR3 sequence: CASRPTDRPLGGELFF. The CDR3 nucleotides are TGTGCCAGCAGGCCAACGGATAGGCCCCTCGGCGGGGAGCTGTTTTTT.

This clonotype was detected ten times or more. The chain is built from TRBV2 and TRBJ1-1, with 7 positions matching TRBD1. Germline-derived CDR1 and CDR2 are SNHLY and FYNNEI. The V and J ends lost 6 bases and 4 bases, in that order; junction bases with no gene match: 17. This CDR3 is built from 17 residues. The CDR3: CASRKSSQGGEGTEAFF. CDR3 DNA sequence: TGTGCCAGCAGGAAGTCATCCCAGGGGGGAGAGGGCACTGAAGCTTTCTTT.

The chain combines TRBV6-1 with TRBJ1-2, with TRBD1 as a possible D gene (5 bases). V gave up 6 bases and J gave up 0 bases, with 14 bases separating them. Germline loops: CDR1 MNHNS, CDR2 SASEGT. CDR3 length equals 15 residues. The CDR3 nucleotides read TGTGCCAGCAGCCCGGACTCGGGGGCTAACTATGGCTACACCTTC. Translation gives CASSPDSGANYGYTF.

Many counts were recorded for this clonotype. V and J are TRBV30 and TRBJ1-2, with D perhaps TRBD1 (5 bases). V gave up 1 base and J gave up 7 bases, with 16 bases separating them. Germline CDR1 is GTSNPN and CDR2 is SVGIG (reference sequence). The CDR3 has 14 amino acids. This CDR3 reads CAWSGDGGWGGYTF. The CDR3 DNA sequence: TGTGCCTGGAGTGGGGACGGAGGATGGGGTGGCTACACCTTC.

About this clonotype: Given a much more abundant clone one base away, this may be a read error. The chain carries TRBV9 and TRBJ2-5; TRBD2 matches 7 bases. CDR1 and CDR2 (germline): SGDLS, YYNGEE. This CDR3 has 16 residues. The junction had 9 bases not matched to a gene; V was cut back by 3 bases and J by 1 base. The CDR3 coding sequence is TGTGCCAGCAGCGCAGGAGGGCGGGGGACCCAAGAGACCCAGTACTTC. Protein product: CASSAGGRGTQETQYF.

J is TRBJ2-5 and V is TRBV7-9; D unclear. The CDR3 sequence is 14 residues long. V gave up 1 base and J gave up 5 bases, with 11 bases separating them. Germline assignment: CDR1 SEHNR and CDR2 FQNEAQ (reference sequence). The chain's CDR3 is CASSLGEVGETQYF. The CDR3 region has the DNA TGTGCCAGCAGCTTAGGCGAGGTTGGGGAGACCCAGTACTTC.

This clonotype occurred many times. The chain links TRBV4-1 to TRBJ1-1; D is possibly TRBD1 (5 bases). This CDR3 comprises 15 residues. The germline V and J ends were trimmed by 4 bases and 5 bases, with 17 bases remaining between them. Germline V lookup: CDR1 MGHRA, CDR2 YSYEKL. Here the CDR3 DNA reads TGCGCCAGCAGCCCCTACCCCAGGGACGCAACTGAAGCTTTCTTT. It specifies CASSPYPRDATEAFF.

This clonotype was observed many times. The CDR3 loop is CASSGVATNEKLFF. The CDR3 DNA reads as TGTGCCAGCAGTGGAGTTGCAACTAATGAAAAACTGTTTTTT. This chain connects TRBV27 to TRBJ1-4; unclear D gene. The CDR3 is 14 amino acids. Germline V CDR1 and CDR2: MNHEY, SMNVEV (reference sequence). With 5 bases removed from V and 0 bases from J, the gap between germline ends came to 7 bases.

This clonotype was counted at least ten times. The chain carries TRBV2 and TRBJ2-3, with TRBD1 identical over 9 bases. The junction had 16 bases not matched to a gene; V was cut back by 10 bases and J by 2 bases. Germline CDR1 SNHLY, CDR2 FYNNEI. CDR3 length: 17 residues. DNA of the CDR3: TGTGCCATGCAAACAGGGGGCATAGCAGCCCTCACAGATACGCAGTATTTT. Amino acid sequence: CAMQTGGIAALTDTQYF.

With regard to this clonotype: This may come from a read error, since a much larger clone is one base off. The J gene is TRBJ1-6, the V gene TRBV7-2; unclear D gene. The CDR3 contains 14 residues. Germline V gene lookup returns CDR1 SGHTA and CDR2 FQGNSA. The CDR3 region is CASSSGLHYSPPHF. The CDR3, as DNA: TGTGCCAGCAGCTCAGGACTGCATTATTCACCCCCCCACTTT.

This clonotype was seen at least ten times. V is TRBV28 and J is TRBJ2-7; D is uncertain. The length of the CDR3 is 17 residues. Between the trimmed V and J ends, which lost 7 bases and 1 base, there was a span of 23 bases. Germline assignment: CDR1 MDHEN and CDR2 SYDVKM. The CDR3 DNA reads as TGTGCCAGCATCGCGGCTAGGAGAGACGCAATATCCTACGAGCAGTACTTC. It is translated as CASIAARRDAISYEQYF.

This clonotype was counted ten times or more. The genes are TRBV7-2 and TRBJ2-5; the D call may be TRBD1 or TRBD2 (5 bases each). This CDR3 comprises 16 residues. CDR1 and CDR2 (germline): SGHTA, FQGNSA. V was shortened by 1 base and J by 4 bases, with 16 bases between the two germline ends. CDR3 bases: TGTGCCAGCAGCTTAGTAGGTGGGGGTTACGGAGAGACCCAGTACTTC. Protein: CASSLVGGGYGETQYF.

This clonotype was counted ten times or more. The CDR3 is CASSQEGSSNYGYTF. As DNA, the CDR3 is TGTGCCAGCAGCCAAGAGGGGTCCTCTAACTATGGCTACACCTTC. The rearrangement uses TRBV9 and TRBJ1-2, with D perhaps matching TRBD1 (5 bases). V shed 4 bases and J shed 0 bases, with 13 bases lying between them. This CDR3 is 15 amino acids long. Germline loops: CDR1 SGDLS, CDR2 YYNGEE.

About this clonotype itself: One base away lies a much larger clone, so this may be a sequencing read error. The chain couples TRBV20-1 to TRBJ2-1; TRBD2 matches 9 bases. This CDR3 has 15 amino acids. Germline V gene data show CDR1 as DFQATT and CDR2 as SNEGSKA (reference sequence). CDR3 protein: CSGSSGSSSNNGQFF. In DNA, the CDR3 is TGCAGTGGGAGTAGCGGGAGTTCAAGTAACAATGGGCAGTTCTTC.

There are many counts of this clonotype. The rearrangement uses TRBV18 and TRBJ2-1; D is perhaps TRBD1 (5 bases). V lost 2 bases, J lost 5 bases, and 13 bases lay in between. The germline V gene encodes CDR1 KGHSH and CDR2 LQKENI. The CDR3 consists of 15 residues. Here the CDR3 DNA reads TGTGCCAGCTCACCATTTGACAGCGCAGACAATGAGCAGTTCTTC. This encodes CASSPFDSADNEQFF.